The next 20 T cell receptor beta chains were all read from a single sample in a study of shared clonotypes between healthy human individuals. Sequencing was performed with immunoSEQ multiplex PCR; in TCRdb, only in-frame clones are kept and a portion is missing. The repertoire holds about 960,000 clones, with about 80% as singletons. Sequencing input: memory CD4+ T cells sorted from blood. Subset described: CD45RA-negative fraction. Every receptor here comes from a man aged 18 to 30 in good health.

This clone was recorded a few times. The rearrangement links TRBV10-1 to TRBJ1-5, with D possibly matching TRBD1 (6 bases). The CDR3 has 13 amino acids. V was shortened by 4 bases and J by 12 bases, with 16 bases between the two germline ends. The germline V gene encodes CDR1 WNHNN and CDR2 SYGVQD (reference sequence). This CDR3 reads CASSGTQGRNQHF. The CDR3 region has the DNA TGCGCCAGCAGTGGGACTCAGGGGAGAAACCAGCATTTT.

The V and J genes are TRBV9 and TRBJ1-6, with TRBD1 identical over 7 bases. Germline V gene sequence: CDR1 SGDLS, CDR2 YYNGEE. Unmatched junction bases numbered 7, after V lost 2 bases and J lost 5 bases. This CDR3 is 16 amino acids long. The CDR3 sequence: CASSVDRVRHNSPLHF. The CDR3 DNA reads TGTGCCAGCAGCGTCGACAGGGTTAGGCATAATTCACCCCTCCACTTT. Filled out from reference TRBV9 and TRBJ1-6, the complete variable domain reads DSGVTQTPKHLITATGQRVTLRCSPRSGDLSVYWYQQSLDQGLQFLIQYYNGEERAKGNILERFSAQQFPDLHSELNLSSLELGDSALYFCASSVDRVRHNSPLHFGNGTRLTVT.

CDR3 sequence reads: CAWTPRGKNIQYF. CDR3 DNA: TGTGCCTGGACCCCGAGGGGTAAAAACATTCAGTACTTC. The chain uses TRBV30 and TRBJ2-4; either TRBD1 or TRBD2 may fit D (5 bases each). Germline CDR1 and CDR2: GTSNPN and SVGIG (reference sequence). There are 13 residues in the CDR3. V lost 4 bases and J lost 4, with 11 bases in between.

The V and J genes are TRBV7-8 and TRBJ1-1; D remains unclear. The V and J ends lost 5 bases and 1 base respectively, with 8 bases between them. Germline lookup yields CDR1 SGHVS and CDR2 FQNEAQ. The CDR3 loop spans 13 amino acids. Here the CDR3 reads CASSLLGNTEAFF. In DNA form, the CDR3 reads TGTGCCAGCAGCCTACTCGGGAACACTGAAGCTTTCTTT.

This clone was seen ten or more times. The DNA of the CDR3 is TGTGCCAGTAGCTGGGGACAGACGAACTATGGCTACACCTTC. Residues: CASSWGQTNYGYTF. This chain connects TRBV19 to TRBJ1-2, with 7 bases lining up with TRBD1. Germline lookup yields CDR1 LNHDA and CDR2 SQIVND (reference sequence). Losses at the gene ends were 6 bases for V and 2 bases for J; bases not matched to a gene: 6. CDR3 length: 14 residues.

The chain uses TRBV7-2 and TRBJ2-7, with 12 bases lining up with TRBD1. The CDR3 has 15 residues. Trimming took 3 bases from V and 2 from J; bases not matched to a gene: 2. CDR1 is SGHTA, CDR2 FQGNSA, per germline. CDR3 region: CASSFGTGGAYEQYF. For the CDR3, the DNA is TGTGCCAGCAGCTTCGGGACAGGGGGCGCCTACGAGCAGTACTTC.

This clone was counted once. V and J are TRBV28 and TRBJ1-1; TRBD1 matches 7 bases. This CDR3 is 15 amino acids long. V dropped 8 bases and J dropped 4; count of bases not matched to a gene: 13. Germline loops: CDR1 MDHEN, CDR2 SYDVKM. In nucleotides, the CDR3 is TGTGCCAGCCTTAGGAGGGGGCCGAGGAGCACTGAAGCTTTCTTT. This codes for CASLRRGPRSTEAFF.

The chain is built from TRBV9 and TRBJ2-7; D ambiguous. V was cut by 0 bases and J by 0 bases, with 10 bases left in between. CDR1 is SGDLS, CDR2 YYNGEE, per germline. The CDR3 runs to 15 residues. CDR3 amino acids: CASSVEPGSSYEQYF. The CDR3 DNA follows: TGTGCCAGCAGCGTAGAGCCAGGCAGCTCCTACGAGCAGTACTTC.

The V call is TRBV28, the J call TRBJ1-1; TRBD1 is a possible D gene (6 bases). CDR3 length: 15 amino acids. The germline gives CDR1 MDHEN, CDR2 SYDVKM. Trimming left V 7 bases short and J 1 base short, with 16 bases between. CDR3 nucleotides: TGTGCCAGCATACCCCTCCAACAGGGGAACACTGAAGCTTTCTTT. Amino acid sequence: CASIPLQQGNTEAFF.

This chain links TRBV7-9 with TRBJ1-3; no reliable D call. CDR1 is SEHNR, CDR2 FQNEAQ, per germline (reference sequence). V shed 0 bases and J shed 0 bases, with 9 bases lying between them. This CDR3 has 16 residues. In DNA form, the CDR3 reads TGTGCCAGCAGCTTAGCGCTGGGCAGCTCTGGAAACACCATATATTTT. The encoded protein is CASSLALGSSGNTIYF.

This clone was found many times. The CDR3 DNA is TGTGCCAGCAGCTTAGGTAACTTCGGGGACAGATCACCCCTCCACTTT. Translation gives CASSLGNFGDRSPLHF. The chain links TRBV7-8 to TRBJ1-6; 7 nucleotides agree with TRBD1. The CDR3 consists of 16 residues. Germline V gives CDR1 SGHVS, CDR2 FQNEAQ. The V segment lost 1 base and the J segment 10 bases; nucleotides outside the gene matches: 10.

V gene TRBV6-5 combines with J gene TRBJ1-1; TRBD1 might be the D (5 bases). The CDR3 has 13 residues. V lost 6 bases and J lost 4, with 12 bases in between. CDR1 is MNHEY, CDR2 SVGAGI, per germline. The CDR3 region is CASRPEGSTEAFF. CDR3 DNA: TGTGCCAGCAGACCAGAGGGGAGCACTGAAGCTTTCTTT.

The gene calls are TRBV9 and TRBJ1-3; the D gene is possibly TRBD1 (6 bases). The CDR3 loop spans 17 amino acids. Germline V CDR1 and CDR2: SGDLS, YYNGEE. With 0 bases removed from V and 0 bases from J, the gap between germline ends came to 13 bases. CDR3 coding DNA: TGTGCCAGCAGCGTAGCTGGGGGACAAGCCTCTGGAAACACCATATATTTT. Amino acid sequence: CASSVAGGQASGNTIYF.

CDR3 sequence: CAMALSSRNQPQHF. The CDR3 DNA is TGTGCCATGGCCCTTTCTAGCAGGAATCAGCCCCAGCATTTT. The chain links TRBV30 to TRBJ1-5; D is ambiguous. The germline CDR1 and CDR2 sequences are GTSNPN and SVGIG (reference sequence). The CDR3 length is 14 residues. Trimming pared 8 bases from V and 4 bases from J, leaving 18 bases between.

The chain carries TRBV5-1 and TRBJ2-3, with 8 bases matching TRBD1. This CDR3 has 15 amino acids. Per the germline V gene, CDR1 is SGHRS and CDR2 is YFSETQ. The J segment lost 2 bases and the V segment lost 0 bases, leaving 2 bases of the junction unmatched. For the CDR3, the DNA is TGCGCCAGCAGCTTGGACAGGGGGGACACAGATACGCAGTATTTT. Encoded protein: CASSLDRGDTDTQYF.

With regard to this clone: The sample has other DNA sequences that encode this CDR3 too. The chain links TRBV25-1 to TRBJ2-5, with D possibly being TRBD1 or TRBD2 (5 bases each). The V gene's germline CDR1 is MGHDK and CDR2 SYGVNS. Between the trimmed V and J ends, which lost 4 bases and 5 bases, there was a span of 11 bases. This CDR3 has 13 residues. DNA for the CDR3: TGTGCCAGCAGTGTTGGGGGTAGGGAGACCCAGTACTTC. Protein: CASSVGGRETQYF.

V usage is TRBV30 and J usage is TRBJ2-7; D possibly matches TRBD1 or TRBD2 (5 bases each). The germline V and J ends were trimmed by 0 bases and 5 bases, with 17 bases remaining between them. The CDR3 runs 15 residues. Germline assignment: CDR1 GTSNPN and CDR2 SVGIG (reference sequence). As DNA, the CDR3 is TGTGCCTGGAGTGTAAGTAGTGGGCCGGGACACGAGCAGTACTTC. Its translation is CAWSVSSGPGHEQYF. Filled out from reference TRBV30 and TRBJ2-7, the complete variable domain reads SQTIHQWPATLVQPVGSPLSLECTVEGTSNPNLYWYRQAAGRGLQLLFYSVGIGQISSEVPQNLSASRPQDRQFILSSKKLLLSDSGFYLCAWSVSSGPGHEQYFGPGTRLTVT.

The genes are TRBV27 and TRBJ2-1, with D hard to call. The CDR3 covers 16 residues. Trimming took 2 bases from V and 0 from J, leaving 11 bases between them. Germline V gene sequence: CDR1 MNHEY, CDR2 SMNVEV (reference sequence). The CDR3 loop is CASSLGWGSSYNEQFF. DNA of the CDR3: TGTGCCAGCAGTTTAGGTTGGGGAAGCTCCTACAATGAGCAGTTCTTC.

CDR3 DNA: TGCGCCAGCAGCTTTCTCAGGGGGGGATACGAGCAGTACTTC. Protein: CASSFLRGGYEQYF. The V and J genes are TRBV5-1 and TRBJ2-7; perhaps D is TRBD1 or TRBD2 (7 bases each). This CDR3 comprises 14 residues. The germline V gene has CDR1 SGHRS and CDR2 YFSETQ. V lost 2 bases and J lost 4, with 13 bases in between.

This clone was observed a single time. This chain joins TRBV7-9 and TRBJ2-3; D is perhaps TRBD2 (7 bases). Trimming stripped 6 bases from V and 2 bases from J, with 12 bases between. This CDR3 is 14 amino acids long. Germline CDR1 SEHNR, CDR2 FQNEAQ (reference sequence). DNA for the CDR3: TGTGCCAGCAGGGGGAGGGGGGCCACAGATACGCAGTATTTT. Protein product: CASRGRGATDTQYF.